Described below is a single T cell receptor beta chain sequence and its context. Its antigen remains unknown. CDR3 size: 14 residues. Looked up from germline, CDR1 is SGHTA and CDR2 is FQGNSA. V was cut by 1 base and J by 1 base, with 7 bases left in between. The record originates from a study of identifying expanded T cells in peripheral blood. Assay used: immunoSEQ multiplex PCR; TCRdb lists only in-frame clones, some missing. The sample lists about 110,000 clones; roughly 90% were seen once. Study observations and caveats: Over approximately two and four weeks, about 15 and 18 clones changed, versus more than 1 between replicates.

Sequencing used blood. This sequence originates from a person aged 18 to 70 in good health. This chain uses TRBV7-2 with TRBJ1-1, with D perhaps TRBD1 (5 bases). This chain's CDR3 is CASSLGGQNTEAFF. The DNA of the CDR3 is TGTGCCAGCAGCTTAGGGGGCCAGAACACTGAAGCTTTCTTT.